This T cell receptor (beta chain) was documented in a study of read filtering for tumor transcriptome and immune sequencing. Whole-study context: Whole-transcriptome libraries were prepared after DNase treatment.

Every patient had bone marrow sampled while the disease was active. This library used roughly 400 ng RNA and molecular barcoded adaptors spanning alpha/delta and beta/gamma chains. TCRdb itself ran the reads through MiXCR, one entry per CDR3 protein. The table records about 24,000 distinct CDR3 sequences, 22% of them present only once. In this sample, this clonotype turned up a few times. The ends were cut back, 2 bases at V and 7 bases at J, with 24 bases in the middle. Germline-derived CDR1 and CDR2 are SGHRS and YFSETQ. This CDR3 spans 18 amino acids. The receptor's source is a donor over 35 with multiple myeloma. J is TRBJ1-4 and V is TRBV5-1, with a tentative D call TRBD1 (5 bases). Sequencing was done on a sample of a population of CD138-negative cells sorted from bone marrow. CDR3: CASSLQGDFGAQPEKLFF. The CDR3 DNA is TGCGCCAGCAGCTTACAAGGTGACTTTGGGGCCCAACCTGAAAAACTGTTTTTT.